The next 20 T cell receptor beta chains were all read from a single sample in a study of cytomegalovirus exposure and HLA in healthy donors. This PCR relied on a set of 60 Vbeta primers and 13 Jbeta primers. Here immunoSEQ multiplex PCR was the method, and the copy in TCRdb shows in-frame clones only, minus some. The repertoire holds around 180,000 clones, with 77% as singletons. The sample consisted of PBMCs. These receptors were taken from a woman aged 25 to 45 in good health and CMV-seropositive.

The CDR3 sequence is CASSFTGGVSTEAFF. As DNA, the CDR3 is TGTGCCAGCAGCTTCACAGGGGGCGTAAGCACTGAAGCTTTCTTT. This chain connects TRBV7-2 to TRBJ1-1; TRBD1 agrees at 9 bases. The CDR3 is 15 residues long. The V and J ends lost 3 bases and 4 bases, in that order; junction bases with no gene match: 6. Germline CDR1 and CDR2: SGHTA and FQGNSA. Together with reference TRBV7-2 and TRBJ1-1, the CDR3 gives the full variable domain: GAGVSQSPSNKVTEKGKDVELRCDPISGHTALYWYRQSLGQGLEFLIYFQGNSAPDKSGLPSDRFSAERTGGSVSTLTIQRTQQEDSAVYLCASSFTGGVSTEAFFGQGTRLTVV.

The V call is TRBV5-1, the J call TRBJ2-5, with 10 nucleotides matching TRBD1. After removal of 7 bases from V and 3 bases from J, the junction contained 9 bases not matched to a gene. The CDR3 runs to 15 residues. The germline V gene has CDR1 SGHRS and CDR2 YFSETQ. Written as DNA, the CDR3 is TGCGCCAGCCGACCGTCCGGGACAGGGGAAGAGACCCAGTACTTC. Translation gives CASRPSGTGEETQYF. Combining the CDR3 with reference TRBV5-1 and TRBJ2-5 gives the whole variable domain KAGVTQTPRYLIKTRGQQVTLSCSPISGHRSVSWYQQTPGQGLQFLFEYFSETQRNKGNFPGRFSGRQFSNSRSEMNVSTLELGDSALYLCASRPSGTGEETQYFGPGTRLLVL.

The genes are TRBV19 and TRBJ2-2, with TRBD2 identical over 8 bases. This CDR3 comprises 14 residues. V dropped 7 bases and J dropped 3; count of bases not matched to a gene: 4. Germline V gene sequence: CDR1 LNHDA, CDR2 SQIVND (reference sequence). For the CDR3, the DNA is TGTGCCAGTATGCGAGCGGGAGACACCGGGGAGCTGTTTTTT. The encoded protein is CASMRAGDTGELFF.

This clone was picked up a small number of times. DNA for the CDR3: TGTGCCAGCAGCATGGGACAGAACACTGAAGCTTTCTTT. Amino acid sequence: CASSMGQNTEAFF. V gene TRBV7-2 combines with J gene TRBJ1-1; the D gene is possibly TRBD1 (6 bases). The V end lost 5 bases, the J end lost 1 base, and 8 bases lay between the germline ends. Germline V CDR1 and CDR2: SGHTA, FQGNSA. There are 13 residues in the CDR3. The complete variable domain, with remaining parts taken from reference TRBV7-2 and TRBJ1-1, reads GAGVSQSPSNKVTEKGKDVELRCDPISGHTALYWYRQSLGQGLEFLIYFQGNSAPDKSGLPSDRFSAERTGGSVSTLTIQRTQQEDSAVYLCASSMGQNTEAFFGQGTRLTVV.

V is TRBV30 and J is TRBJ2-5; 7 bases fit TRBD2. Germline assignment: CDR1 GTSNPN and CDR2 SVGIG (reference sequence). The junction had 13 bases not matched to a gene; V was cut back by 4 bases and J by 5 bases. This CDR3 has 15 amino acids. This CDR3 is CAWTAGGWSTETQYF. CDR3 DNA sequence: TGTGCCTGGACCGCCGGGGGGTGGAGTACGGAGACCCAGTACTTC.

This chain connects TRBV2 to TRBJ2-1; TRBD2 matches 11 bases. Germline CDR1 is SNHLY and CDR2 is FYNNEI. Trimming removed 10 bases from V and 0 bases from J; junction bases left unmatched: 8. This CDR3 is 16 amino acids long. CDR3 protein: CATTGLAGSSYNEQFF. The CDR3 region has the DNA TGTGCCACCACCGGACTAGCGGGCAGCTCCTACAATGAGCAGTTCTTC.

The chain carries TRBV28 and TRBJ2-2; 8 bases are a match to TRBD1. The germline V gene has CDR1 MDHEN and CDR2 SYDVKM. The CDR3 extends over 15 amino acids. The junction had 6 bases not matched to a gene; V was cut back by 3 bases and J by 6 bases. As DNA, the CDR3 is TGTGCCAGCAGTTTTTTGGACAGGGACCCCGGGGAGCTGTTTTTT. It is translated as CASSFLDRDPGELFF.

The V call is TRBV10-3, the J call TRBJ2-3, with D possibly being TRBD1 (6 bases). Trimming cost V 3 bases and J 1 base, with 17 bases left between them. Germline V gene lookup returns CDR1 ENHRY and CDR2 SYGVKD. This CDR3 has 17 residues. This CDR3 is CAISDGGTGSGTDTQYF. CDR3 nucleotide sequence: TGTGCCATCAGTGATGGGGGAACAGGGTCCGGCACAGATACGCAGTATTTT.

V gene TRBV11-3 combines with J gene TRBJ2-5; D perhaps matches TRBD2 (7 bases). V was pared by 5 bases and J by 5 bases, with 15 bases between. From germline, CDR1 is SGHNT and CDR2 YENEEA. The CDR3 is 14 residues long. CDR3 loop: CASSRGASGETQYF. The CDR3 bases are TGTGCCAGCAGCCGGGGGGCTTCAGGGGAGACCCAGTACTTC.

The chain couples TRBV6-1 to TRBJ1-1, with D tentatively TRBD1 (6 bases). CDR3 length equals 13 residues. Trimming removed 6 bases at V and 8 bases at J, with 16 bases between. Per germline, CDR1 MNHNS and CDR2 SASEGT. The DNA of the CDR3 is TGTGCCAGCAGGCTCGGACAGTGGGCAGAAGCTTTCTTT. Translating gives CASRLGQWAEAFF.

CDR3 protein: CASSLSGGRYEQYF. The CDR3 region has the DNA TGTGCCAGCAGTTTATCCGGGGGGCGCTACGAGCAGTACTTC. The chain carries TRBV27 and TRBJ2-7; D possibly corresponds to TRBD2 (7 bases). This CDR3 contains 14 residues. CDR1 is MNHEY and CDR2 is SMNVEV in the germline V gene (reference sequence). V lost 0 bases, J lost 3 bases, and 9 bases lay in between.

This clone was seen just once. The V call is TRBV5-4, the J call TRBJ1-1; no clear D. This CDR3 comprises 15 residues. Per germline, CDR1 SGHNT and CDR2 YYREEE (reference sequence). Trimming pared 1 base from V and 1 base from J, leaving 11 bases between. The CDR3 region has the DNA TGTGCCAGCAGCTTGCGGGGAACAGCGAACACTGAAGCTTTCTTT. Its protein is CASSLRGTANTEAFF.

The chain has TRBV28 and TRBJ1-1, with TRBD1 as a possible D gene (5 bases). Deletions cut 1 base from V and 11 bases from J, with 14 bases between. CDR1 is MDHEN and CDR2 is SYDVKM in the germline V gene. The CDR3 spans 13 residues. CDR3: CASSLFRGGGAFF. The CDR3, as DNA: TGTGCCAGCAGTTTATTTCGGGGCGGGGGGGCTTTCTTT.

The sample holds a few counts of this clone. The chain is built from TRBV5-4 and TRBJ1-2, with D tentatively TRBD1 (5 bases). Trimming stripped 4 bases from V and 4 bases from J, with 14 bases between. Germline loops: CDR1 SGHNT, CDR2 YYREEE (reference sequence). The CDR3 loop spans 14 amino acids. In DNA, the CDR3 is TGTGCCAGCAGCAGTCAGGGCTACGGCTATGGCTACACCTTC. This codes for CASSSQGYGYGYTF.

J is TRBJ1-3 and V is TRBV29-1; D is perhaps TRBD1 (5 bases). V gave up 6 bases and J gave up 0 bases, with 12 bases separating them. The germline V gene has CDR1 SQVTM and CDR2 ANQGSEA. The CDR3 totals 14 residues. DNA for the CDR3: TGCAGCGTAGGGGACTCCTACTCTGGAAACACCATATATTTT. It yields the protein CSVGDSYSGNTIYF. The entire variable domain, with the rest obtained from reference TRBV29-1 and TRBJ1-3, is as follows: SAVISQKPSRDICQRGTSLTIQCQVDSQVTMMFWYRQQPGQSLTLIATANQGSEATYESGFVIDKFPISRPNLTFSTLTVSNMSPEDSSIYLCSVGDSYSGNTIYFGEGSWLTVV.

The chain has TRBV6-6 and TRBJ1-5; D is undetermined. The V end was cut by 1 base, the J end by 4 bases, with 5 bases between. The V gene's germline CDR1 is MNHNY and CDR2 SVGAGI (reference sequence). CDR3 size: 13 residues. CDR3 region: CASSYWPNQPQHF. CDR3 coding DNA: TGTGCCAGCAGTTACTGGCCGAATCAGCCCCAGCATTTT.

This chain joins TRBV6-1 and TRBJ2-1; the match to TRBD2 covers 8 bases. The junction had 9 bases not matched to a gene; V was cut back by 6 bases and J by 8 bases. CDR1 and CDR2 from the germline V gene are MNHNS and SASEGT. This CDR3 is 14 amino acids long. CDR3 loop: CASSISGSKYEQFF. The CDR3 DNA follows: TGTGCCAGCAGCATCAGCGGGAGTAAATATGAGCAGTTCTTC.

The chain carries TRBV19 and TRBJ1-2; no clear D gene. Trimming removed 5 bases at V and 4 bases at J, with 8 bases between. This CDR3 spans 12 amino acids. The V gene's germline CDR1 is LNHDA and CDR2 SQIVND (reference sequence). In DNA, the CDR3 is TGTGCCAGTAGTCAGCGCTTCTATGGCTACACCTTC. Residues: CASSQRFYGYTF.

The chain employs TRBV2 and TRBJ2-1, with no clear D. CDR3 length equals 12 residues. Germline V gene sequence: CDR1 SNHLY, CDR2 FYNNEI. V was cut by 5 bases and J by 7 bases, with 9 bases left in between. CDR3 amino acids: CASSTETNEQFF. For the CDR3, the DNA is TGTGCCAGCAGTACCGAAACTAATGAGCAGTTCTTC. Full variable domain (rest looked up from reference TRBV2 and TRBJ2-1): EPEVTQTPSHQVTQMGQEVILRCVPISNHLYFYWYRQILGQKVEFLVSFYNNEISEKSEIFDDQFSVERPDGSNFTLKIRSTKLEDSAMYFCASSTETNEQFFGPGTRLTVL.

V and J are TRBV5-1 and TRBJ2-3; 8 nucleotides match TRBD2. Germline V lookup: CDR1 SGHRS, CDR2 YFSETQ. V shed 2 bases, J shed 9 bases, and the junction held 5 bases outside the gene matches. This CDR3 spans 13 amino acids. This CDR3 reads CASSFLAGGTQYF. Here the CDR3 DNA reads TGCGCCAGCAGCTTCCTAGCGGGCGGAACGCAGTATTTT. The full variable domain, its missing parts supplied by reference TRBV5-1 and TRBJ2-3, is KAGVTQTPRYLIKTRGQQVTLSCSPISGHRSVSWYQQTPGQGLQFLFEYFSETQRNKGNFPGRFSGRQFSNSRSEMNVSTLELGDSALYLCASSFLAGGTQYFGPGTRLTVL.